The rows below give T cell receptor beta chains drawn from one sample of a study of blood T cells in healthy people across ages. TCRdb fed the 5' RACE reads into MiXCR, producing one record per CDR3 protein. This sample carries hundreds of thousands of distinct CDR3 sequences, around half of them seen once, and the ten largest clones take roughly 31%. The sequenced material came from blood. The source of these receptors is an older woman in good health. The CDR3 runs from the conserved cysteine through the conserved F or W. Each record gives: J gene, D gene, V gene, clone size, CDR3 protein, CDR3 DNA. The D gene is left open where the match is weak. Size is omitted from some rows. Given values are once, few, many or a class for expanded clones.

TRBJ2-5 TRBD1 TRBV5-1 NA CASSAQGQGFETQYF TGCGCCAGCAGCGCCCAGGGACAGGGTTTTGAGACCCAGTACTTC
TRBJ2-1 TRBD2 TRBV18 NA CASSPKKIRLEHRGREFF TGTGCCAGCTCACCGAAGAAAATTCGACTAGAACACCGGGGGAGGGAGTTCTTC
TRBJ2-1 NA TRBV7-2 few CASSLYGNNEQFF TGTGCCAGCAGCTTATACGGGAACAATGAGCAGTTCTTC
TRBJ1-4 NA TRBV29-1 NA CSVSGRRNEKLFF TGCAGCGTTTCAGGGAGGAGGAATGAAAAACTGTTTTTT
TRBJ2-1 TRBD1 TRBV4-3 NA CASSHVPGTGGDGQFF TGCGCCAGCAGCCATGTCCCCGGGACAGGGGGCGATGGGCAGTTCTTC
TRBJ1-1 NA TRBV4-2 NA CASSQGVQGLEAFF TGTGCCAGCAGCCAAGGTGTGCAGGGACTTGAAGCTTTCTTT
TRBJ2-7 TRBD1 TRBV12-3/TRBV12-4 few CASRPGGTYEQYF TGTGCCAGCAGGCCAGGGGGAACCTACGAGCAGTACTTC
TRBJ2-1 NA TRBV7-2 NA CASSGAGRGSYNEQFF TGTGCCAGCAGCGGGGCGGGACGCGGCTCCTACAATGAGCAGTTCTTC
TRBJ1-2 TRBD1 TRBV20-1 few CSARDRRQGVFGYTF TGCAGTGCTAGAGATAGGCGGCAGGGGGTATTTGGCTACACCTTC
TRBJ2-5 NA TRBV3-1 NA CASRDGVGGKTQYF TGTGCCAGCAGAGACGGAGTTGGGGGAAAGACCCAGTACTTC
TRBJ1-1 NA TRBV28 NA CASRPMALDKAFF TGTGCCAGCCGCCCTATGGCCCTTGATAAAGCTTTCTTT
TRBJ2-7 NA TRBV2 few CASQVGGYEQYF TGTGCCAGCCAGGTGGGGGGATACGAGCAGTACTTC
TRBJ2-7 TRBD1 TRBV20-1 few CSARGVQGAYEQYF TGCAGTGCTAGAGGGGTACAGGGGGCCTACGAGCAGTACTTC
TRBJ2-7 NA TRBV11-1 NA CASSPDTFGGEQYF TGTGCCAGCAGCCCCGACACCTTTGGGGGCGAGCAGTACTTC
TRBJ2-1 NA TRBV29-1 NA CSVVDRFRFF TGCAGCGTTGTAGATCGCTTCCGGTTCTTC
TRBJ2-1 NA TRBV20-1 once CSVDITDNEQFF TGCAGTGTGGACATAACCGACAATGAGCAGTTCTTC
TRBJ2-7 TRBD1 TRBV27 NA CASSYTGTGTHEQYF TGTGCCAGCAGTTACACCGGGACAGGGACCCACGAGCAGTACTTC
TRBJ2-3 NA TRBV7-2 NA CASKVGPDTDTQYF TGTGCCAGCAAGGTTGGTCCCGACACAGATACGCAGTATTTT
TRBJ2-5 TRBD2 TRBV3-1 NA CASSHGSASGMETQYF TGTGCCAGCAGCCATGGTAGTGCTAGCGGGATGGAGACCCAGTACTTC
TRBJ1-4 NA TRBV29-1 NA CSVATEGTNEKLFF TGCAGCGTGGCAACCGAGGGAACTAATGAAAAACTGTTTTTT
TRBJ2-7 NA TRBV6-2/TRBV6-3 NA CASSYGGQYYEQYF TGTGCCAGCAGTTACGGCGGCCAGTACTACGAGCAGTACTTC
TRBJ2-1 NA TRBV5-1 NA CASSFGDLRVNEQFF TGCGCCAGCAGCTTCGGCGACCTGAGGGTCAATGAGCAGTTCTTC
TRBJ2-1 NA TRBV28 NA CASSSDLGSQFF TGTGCCAGCAGTTCCGATTTGGGATCGCAGTTCTTC
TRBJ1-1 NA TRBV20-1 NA CSASRPLGNTEAFF TGCAGTGCTTCCCGTCCTCTGGGAAACACTGAAGCTTTCTTT
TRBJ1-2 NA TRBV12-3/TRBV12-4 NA CASRPRGTPDNYGYTF TGTGCCAGCAGGCCTCGTGGGACACCAGATAACTATGGCTACACCTTC
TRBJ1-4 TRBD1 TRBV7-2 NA CASSYVGTGDNEKLFF TGTGCCAGCAGCTACGTCGGGACAGGGGACAATGAAAAACTGTTTTTT
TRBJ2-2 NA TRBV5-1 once CASSLGLQGSTGELFF TGCGCCAGCAGCTTAGGATTACAGGGCAGCACCGGGGAGCTGTTTTTT
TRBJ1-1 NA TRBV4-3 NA CASSPGGMNTEAFF TGCGCCAGCAGCCCTGGGGGTATGAACACTGAAGCTTTCTTT
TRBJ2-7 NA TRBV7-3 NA CASSSAGTSAEEQYF TGTGCCAGCAGCTCTGCCGGGACTTCGGCGGAGGAGCAGTACTTC
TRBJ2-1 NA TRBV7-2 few CASSGSGALDYNEQFF TGTGCCAGCAGCGGGTCCGGGGCCCTGGACTACAATGAGCAGTTCTTC
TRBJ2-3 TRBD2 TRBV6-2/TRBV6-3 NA CASTQPLAASTYTQYF TGTGCCAGCACCCAACCACTAGCGGCTAGCACATATACGCAGTATTTT
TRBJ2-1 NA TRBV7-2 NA CASSYTALGSYEQFF TGTGCTAGCAGCTATACAGCGCTAGGTAGCTACGAGCAGTTCTTC
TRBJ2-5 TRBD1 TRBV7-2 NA CASSKTGGTQYF TGTGCCAGCAGCAAAACAGGGGGGACCCAGTACTTC
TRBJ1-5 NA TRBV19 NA CASSQTGYNQPQHF TGTGCCAGTAGTCAAACAGGGTACAATCAGCCCCAGCATTTT